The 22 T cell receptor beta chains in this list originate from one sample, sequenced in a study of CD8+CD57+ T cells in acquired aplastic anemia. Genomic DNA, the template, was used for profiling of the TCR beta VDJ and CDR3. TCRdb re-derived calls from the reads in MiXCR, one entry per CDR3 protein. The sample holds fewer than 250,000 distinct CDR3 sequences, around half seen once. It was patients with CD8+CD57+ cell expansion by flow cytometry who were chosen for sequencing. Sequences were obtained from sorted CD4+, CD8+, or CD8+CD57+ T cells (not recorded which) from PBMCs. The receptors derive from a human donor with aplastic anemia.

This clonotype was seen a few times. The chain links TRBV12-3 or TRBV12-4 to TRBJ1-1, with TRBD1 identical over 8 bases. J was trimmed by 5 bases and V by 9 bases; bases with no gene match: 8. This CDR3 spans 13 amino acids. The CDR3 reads CASSEDRATEAFF. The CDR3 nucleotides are TGTGCCAGTAGTGAGGACAGGGCGACTGAAGCTTTCTTT.

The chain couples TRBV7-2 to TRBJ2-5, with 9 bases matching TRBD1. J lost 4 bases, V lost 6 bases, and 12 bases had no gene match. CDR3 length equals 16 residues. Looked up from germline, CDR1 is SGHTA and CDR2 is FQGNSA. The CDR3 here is CASRPDITGGAETQYF. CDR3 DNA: TGTGCCAGCAGGCCCGACATAACAGGGGGCGCAGAGACCCAGTACTTC. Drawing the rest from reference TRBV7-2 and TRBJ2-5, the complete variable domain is GAGVSQSPSNKVTEKGKDVELRCDPISGHTALYWYRQSLGQGLEFLIYFQGNSAPDKSGLPSDRFSAERTGGSVSTLTIQRTQQEDSAVYLCASRPDITGGAETQYFGPGTRLLVL.

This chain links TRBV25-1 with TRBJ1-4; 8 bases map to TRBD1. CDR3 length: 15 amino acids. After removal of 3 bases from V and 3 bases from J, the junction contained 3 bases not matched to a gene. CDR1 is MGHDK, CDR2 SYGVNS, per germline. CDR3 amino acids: CASSDLQGANEKLFF. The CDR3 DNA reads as TGTGCCAGCAGTGATTTACAGGGGGCTAATGAAAAACTGTTTTTT.

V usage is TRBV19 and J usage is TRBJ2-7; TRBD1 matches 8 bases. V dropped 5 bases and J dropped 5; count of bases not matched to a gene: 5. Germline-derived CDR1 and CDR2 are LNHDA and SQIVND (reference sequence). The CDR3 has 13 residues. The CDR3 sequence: CASSQQGVDEQYF. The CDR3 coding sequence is TGTGCCAGTAGTCAACAGGGGGTCGACGAGCAGTACTTC.

CDR3 protein: CASSSGQGPYGYTF. The CDR3, as DNA: TGCGCCAGCAGCTCGGGACAGGGGCCCTATGGCTACACCTTC. The chain carries TRBV5-1 and TRBJ1-2, with 10 bases aligning to TRBD1. V lost 3 bases, J lost 4 bases, and 3 bases stayed unmatched. This CDR3 region has 14 residues. Germline CDR1 is SGHRS and CDR2 is YFSETQ. The full variable domain, in which reference TRBV5-1 and TRBJ1-2 provide the parts outside the CDR3, is KAGVTQTPRYLIKTRGQQVTLSCSPISGHRSVSWYQQTPGQGLQFLFEYFSETQRNKGNFPGRFSGRQFSNSRSEMNVSTLELGDSALYLCASSSGQGPYGYTFGSGTRLTVV.

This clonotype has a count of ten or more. The CDR3 DNA reads as TGCGCCAGCAGCTTGAGTGGCGGACTAGCGGGGTCCACAGATACGCAGTATTTT. Residues: CASSLSGGLAGSTDTQYF. This sequence joins TRBV5-1 and TRBJ2-3; TRBD2 aligns across 12 bases. The length of the CDR3 is 18 residues. Trimming cost V 1 base and J 2 bases; bases outside gene matches: 8. Germline CDR1 reads SGHRS; CDR2 reads YFSETQ.

CDR3 bases: TGCAGCGTAGGACAGGGGGTCCGCACTGAAGCTTTCTTT. It is translated as CSVGQGVRTEAFF. The chain carries TRBV29-1 and TRBJ1-1; 10 bases agree with TRBD1. Germline assignment: CDR1 SQVTM and CDR2 ANQGSEA. This CDR3 has 13 amino acids. After removal of 6 bases from V and 4 bases from J, the junction contained 5 bases not matched to a gene.

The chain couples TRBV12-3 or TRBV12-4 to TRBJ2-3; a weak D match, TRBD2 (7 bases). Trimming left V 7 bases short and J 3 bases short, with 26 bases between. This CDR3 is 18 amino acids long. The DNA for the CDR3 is TGTGCCAGCACTGGGAGGGGGGGGCCCTTGGTGGGGACAGATACGCAGTATTTT. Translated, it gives CASTGRGGPLVGTDTQYF.

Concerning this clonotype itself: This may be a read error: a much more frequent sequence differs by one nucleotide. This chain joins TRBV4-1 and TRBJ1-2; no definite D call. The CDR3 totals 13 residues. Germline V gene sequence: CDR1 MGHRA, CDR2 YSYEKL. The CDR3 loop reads CASSQGTGNGYAF. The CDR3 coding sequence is TGCGCCAGCAGCCAAGGGACGGGAAATGGCTACGCCTTC.

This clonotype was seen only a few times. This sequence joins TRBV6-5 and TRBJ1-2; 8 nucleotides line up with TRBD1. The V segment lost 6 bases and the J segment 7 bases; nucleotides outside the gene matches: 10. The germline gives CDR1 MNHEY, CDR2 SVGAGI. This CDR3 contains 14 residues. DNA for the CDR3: TGTGCCAGCAGCCGAGACAGGGGATCATGTGGCTACACCTTC. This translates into CASSRDRGSCGYTF.

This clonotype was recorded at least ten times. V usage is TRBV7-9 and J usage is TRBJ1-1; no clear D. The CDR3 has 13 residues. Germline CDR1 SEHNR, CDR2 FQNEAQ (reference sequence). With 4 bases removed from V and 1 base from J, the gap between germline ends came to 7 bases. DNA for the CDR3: TGTGCCAGCAGCTCGGAAAAGAACACTGAAGCTTTCTTT. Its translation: CASSSEKNTEAFF. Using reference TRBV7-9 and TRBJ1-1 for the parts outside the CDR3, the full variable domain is DTGVSQNPRHKITKRGQNVTFRCDPISEHNRLYWYRQTLGQGPEFLTYFQNEAQLEKSRLLSDRFSAERPKGSFSTLEIQRTEQGDSAMYLCASSSEKNTEAFFGQGTRLTVV.

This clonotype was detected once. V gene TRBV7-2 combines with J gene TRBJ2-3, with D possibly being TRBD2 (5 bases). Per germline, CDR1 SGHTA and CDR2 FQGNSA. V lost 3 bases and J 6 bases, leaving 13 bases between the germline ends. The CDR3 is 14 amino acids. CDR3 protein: CASSFGLPGDTQYF. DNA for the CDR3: TGTGCCAGCAGCTTTGGACTGCCTGGGGATACGCAGTATTTT. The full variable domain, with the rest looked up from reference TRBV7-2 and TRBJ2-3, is GAGVSQSPSNKVTEKGKDVELRCDPISGHTALYWYRQSLGQGLEFLIYFQGNSAPDKSGLPSDRFSAERTGGSVSTLTIQRTQQEDSAVYLCASSFGLPGDTQYFGPGTRLTVL.

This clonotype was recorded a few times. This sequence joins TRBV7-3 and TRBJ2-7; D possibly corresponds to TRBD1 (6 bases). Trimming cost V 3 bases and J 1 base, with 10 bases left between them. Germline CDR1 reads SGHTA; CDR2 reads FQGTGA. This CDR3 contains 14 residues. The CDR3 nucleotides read TGTGCCAGCAGCTTTCAACAGGGATCCTACGAGCAGTACTTC. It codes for CASSFQQGSYEQYF.

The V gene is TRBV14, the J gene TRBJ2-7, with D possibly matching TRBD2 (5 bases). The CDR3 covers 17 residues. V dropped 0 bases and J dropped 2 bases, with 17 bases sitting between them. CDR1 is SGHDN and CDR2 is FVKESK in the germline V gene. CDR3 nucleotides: TGTGCCAGCAGCCAAGAGATGCGGGTTTTCTGTCCCTACGAGCAGTACTTC. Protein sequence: CASSQEMRVFCPYEQYF.

Here the CDR3 DNA reads TGTGCCAGCAGTAGCTTCGAGGGTCGGCACGAGCAGTACTTC. It yields the protein CASSSFEGRHEQYF. The chain carries TRBV28 and TRBJ2-7, with D perhaps matching TRBD2 (5 bases). The CDR3 is 14 amino acids. Germline CDR1 and CDR2: MDHEN and SYDVKM. Between the trimmed V and J ends, which lost 5 bases and 5 bases, there was a span of 16 bases.

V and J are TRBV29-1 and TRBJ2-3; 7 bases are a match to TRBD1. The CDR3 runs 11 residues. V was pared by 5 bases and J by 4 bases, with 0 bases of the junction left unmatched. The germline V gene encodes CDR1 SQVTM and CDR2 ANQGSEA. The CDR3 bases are TGCAGCGTTCAGGGGGCAGATACGCAGTATTTT. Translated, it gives CSVQGADTQYF.

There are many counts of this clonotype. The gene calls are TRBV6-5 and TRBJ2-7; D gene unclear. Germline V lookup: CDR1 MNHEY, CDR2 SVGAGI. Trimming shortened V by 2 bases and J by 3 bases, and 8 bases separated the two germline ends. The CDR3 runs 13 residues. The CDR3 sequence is CASSYNRIYEQYF. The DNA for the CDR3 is TGTGCCAGCAGTTACAATAGGATCTACGAGCAGTACTTC.

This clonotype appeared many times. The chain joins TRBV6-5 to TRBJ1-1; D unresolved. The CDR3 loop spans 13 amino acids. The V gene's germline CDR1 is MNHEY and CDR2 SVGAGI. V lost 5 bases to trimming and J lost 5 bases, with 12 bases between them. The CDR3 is CASSLEFRTEAFF. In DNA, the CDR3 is TGTGCCAGCAGTCTAGAGTTTCGGACTGAAGCTTTCTTT.

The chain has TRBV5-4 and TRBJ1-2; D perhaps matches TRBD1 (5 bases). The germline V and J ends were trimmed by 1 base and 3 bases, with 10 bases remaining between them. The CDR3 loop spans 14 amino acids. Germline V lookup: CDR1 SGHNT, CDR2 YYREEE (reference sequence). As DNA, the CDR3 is TGTGCCAGCAGCTTGAGGCAGGGTGACTATGGCTACACCTTC. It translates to CASSLRQGDYGYTF.

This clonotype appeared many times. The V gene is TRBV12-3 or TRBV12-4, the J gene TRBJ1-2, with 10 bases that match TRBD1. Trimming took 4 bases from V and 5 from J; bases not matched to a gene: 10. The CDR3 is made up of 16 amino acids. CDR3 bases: TGTGCCAGCAGTTCCGACCCGACAGGGGGCGGTTATGGCTACACCTTC. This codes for CASSSDPTGGGYGYTF.

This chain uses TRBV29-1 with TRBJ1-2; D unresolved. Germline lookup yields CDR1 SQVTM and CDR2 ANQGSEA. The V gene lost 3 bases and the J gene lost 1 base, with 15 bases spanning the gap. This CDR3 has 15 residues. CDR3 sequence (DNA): TGCAGCGTTGATTTACGGCCCGACGGTAACTATGGCTACACCTTC. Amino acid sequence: CSVDLRPDGNYGYTF. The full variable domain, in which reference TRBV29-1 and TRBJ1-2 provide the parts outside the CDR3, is SAVISQKPSRDICQRGTSLTIQCQVDSQVTMMFWYRQQPGQSLTLIATANQGSEATYESGFVIDKFPISRPNLTFSTLTVSNMSPEDSSIYLCSVDLRPDGNYGYTFGSGTRLTVV.

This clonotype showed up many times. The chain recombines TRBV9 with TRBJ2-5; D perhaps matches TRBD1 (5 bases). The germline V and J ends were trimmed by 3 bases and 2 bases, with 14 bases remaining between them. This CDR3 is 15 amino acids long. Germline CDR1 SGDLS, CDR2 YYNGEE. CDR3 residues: CASSAQGVGQETQYF. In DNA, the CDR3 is TGTGCCAGCAGCGCCCAGGGTGTAGGGCAAGAGACCCAGTACTTC.